Below are 30 T cell receptor beta chains sequenced from a single sample in a study of vaccination and CD4 T cells after COVID-19. The treatment: roughly 10-day PBMC culture with coronavirus spike peptide pools or control peptides (ViraFEST assay). The assay that was used to sequence DNA from cultured CD4+ T cells was the Oncomine TCR Beta short-read assay. MiXCR, applied by TCRdb to the PCR reads, yields one record per CDR3 protein. The table records almost 20,000 distinct CDR3 sequences, 80% to 85% of them present only once. Antigens for these TCRs are unknown. Sequencing was performed on CD4+ T cells from blood, cultured in vitro, taken after SARS-CoV-2 vaccination. These receptor sequences come from a human donor who received a COVID-19 vaccine.

V gene TRBV12-2 combines with J gene TRBJ1-5; the table's D call, TRBD1, was not checked against the DNA. TRBV12-2 is flagged as a pseudogene. This CDR3 region has 18 residues. As DNA, the CDR3 is TGTGCAAGTCGCTTAGGCCAGGGGGCGAATTATAGCAATCAGCCCCAGCATTTT. This encodes CASRLGQGANYSNQPQHF.

The chain links TRBV7-6 to TRBJ2-3; either TRBD1 or TRBD2 may supply D (5 bases each). Germline V gene sequence: CDR1 SGHVS, CDR2 FNYEAQ. Between the trimmed V and J ends, which lost 6 bases and 2 bases, there was a span of 6 bases. The CDR3 runs to 12 residues. Here the CDR3 reads CASRGDTDTQYF. The CDR3, as DNA: TGTGCCAGCAGGGGGGACACAGATACGCAGTATTTT. The full variable domain, in which reference TRBV7-6 and TRBJ2-3 provide the parts outside the CDR3, is GAGVSQSPRYKVTKRGQDVALRCDPISGHVSLYWYRQALGQGPEFLTYFNYEAQQDKSGLPNDRFSAERPEGSISTLTIQRTEQRDSAMYRCASRGDTDTQYFGPGTRLTVL.

The chain combines TRBV20-1 with TRBJ2-7; possibly TRBD2 for D (7 bases). Germline V gene sequence: CDR1 DFQATT, CDR2 SNEGSKA (reference sequence). This CDR3 comprises 18 residues. V was pared by 5 bases and J by 3 bases, with 29 bases between. CDR3 amino acids: CSAERDGGLGSLSYEQYF. The CDR3 DNA follows: TGCAGTGCTGAGCGAGACGGGGGGCTGGGTTCACTAAGCTACGAGCAGTACTTC.

The chain employs TRBV20-1 and TRBJ1-5, with D possibly TRBD1 on 5 matching bases. Germline V gene lookup returns CDR1 DFQATT and CDR2 SNEGSKA (reference sequence). This CDR3 has 15 residues. Trimming took off 4 bases at V and 1 base at J, with 14 bases between the two ends. The CDR3 is CSATRAGSSNQPQHF. The DNA for the CDR3 is TGCAGTGCTACCCGGGCAGGGTCGAGCAATCAGCCCCAGCATTTT.

This clonotype occurred once. The rearrangement uses TRBV11-2 and TRBJ2-3; TRBD2 aligns across 7 bases. Germline trimming cut 7 bases from V and 0 bases from J; bases unmatched to any gene: 1. The germline gives CDR1 SGHAT, CDR2 FQNNGV. The CDR3 extends over 13 amino acids. The CDR3, as DNA: TGTGCCAGCACGGGGGGAAGCACAGATACGCAGTATTTT. Translating it yields CASTGGSTDTQYF. The full variable domain, completed using reference TRBV11-2 and TRBJ2-3, is EAGVAQSPRYKIIEKRQSVAFWCNPISGHATLYWYQQILGQGPKLLIQFQNNGVVDDSQLPKDRFSAERLKGVDSTLKIQPAKLEDSAVYLCASTGGSTDTQYFGPGTRLTVL.

This clonotype appeared once. The chain recombines TRBV4-2 with TRBJ2-6; 7 positions agree with TRBD2. Germline loops: CDR1 LGHNA, CDR2 YNFKEQ. CDR3 length equals 16 residues. The ends lost 4 bases at V and 4 bases at J; junction bases unmatched: 7. The DNA for the CDR3 is TGTGCCAGCAGCCGCCTGGGAGGGACCGGGGCCAACGTCCTGACTTTC. Translation gives CASSRLGGTGANVLTF.

This clonotype has just a few counts. This chain links TRBV20-1 with TRBJ2-3; D tentatively fits TRBD1 or TRBD2 (7 bases each). Germline V lookup: CDR1 DFQATT, CDR2 SNEGSKA (reference sequence). The CDR3 spans 14 residues. V shed 3 bases and J shed 4 bases, with 14 bases lying between them. The CDR3 nucleotides read TGCAGTGCTAGCAGGGGGGGGCCCTCAGATACGCAGTATTTT. This encodes CSASRGGPSDTQYF.

In this sample, this clonotype turned up a few times. The chain uses TRBV20-1 and TRBJ2-7; 10 bases line up with TRBD2. Per the germline V gene, CDR1 is DFQATT and CDR2 is SNEGSKA (reference sequence). The ends lost 2 bases at V and 0 bases at J; junction bases unmatched: 13. This CDR3 is built from 18 residues. CDR3 amino acids: CSARLRPLAGTPSYEQYF. The CDR3 nucleotides are TGCAGTGCTAGACTACGGCCACTAGCGGGGACCCCCTCCTACGAGCAGTACTTC.

V gene TRBV7-9 combines with J gene TRBJ2-1; 8 nucleotides agree with TRBD2. V lost 1 base, J lost 4 bases, and 12 bases stayed unmatched. CDR1 is SEHNR, CDR2 FQNEAQ, per germline (reference sequence). CDR3 size: 18 residues. As DNA, the CDR3 is TGTGCCAGCAGCTTAGAGTTTTTGCGGGGGGCCGGGTACAATGAGCAGTTCTTC. Amino acids: CASSLEFLRGAGYNEQFF.

A few counts support this clonotype. The chain combines TRBV25-1 with TRBJ2-7; 8 bases are shared with TRBD1. The germline V gene has CDR1 MGHDK and CDR2 SYGVNS. V was pared by 6 bases and J by 5 bases, with 12 bases of the junction left unmatched. The CDR3 loop spans 15 amino acids. The CDR3: CASSQSRGLNNEQYF. The CDR3 bases are TGTGCCAGCAGCCAAAGCAGGGGGCTAAACAACGAGCAGTACTTC.

V and J are TRBV24-1 and TRBJ2-2, with 10 bases identical to TRBD1. Trimming took 7 bases from V and 6 from J; bases not matched to a gene: 4. The germline gives CDR1 KGHDR, CDR2 SFDVKD. The CDR3 contains 14 residues. CDR3 sequence (DNA): TGTGCCACCAGACGACAGGGGGCGGCCGGGGAGCTGTTTTTT. Its translation: CATRRQGAAGELFF.

The chain links TRBV20-1 to TRBJ1-1; D not resolved. Germline lookup yields CDR1 DFQATT and CDR2 SNEGSKA (reference sequence). CDR3 size: 13 residues. V was cut by 0 bases and J by 5 bases, with 10 bases left in between. CDR3 sequence (DNA): TGCAGTGCTAGAGAGGCGGCAGCTACTGAAGCTTTCTTT. This gives the protein CSAREAAATEAFF.

This chain links TRBV19 with TRBJ2-7, with 7 bases aligning to TRBD1. V dropped 4 bases and J dropped 0; count of bases not matched to a gene: 3. The CDR3 extends over 14 amino acids. CDR1 is LNHDA and CDR2 is SQIVND in the germline V gene (reference sequence). The CDR3 sequence is CASSTTGRSYEQYF. DNA of the CDR3: TGTGCCAGTAGTACGACAGGGCGCTCCTACGAGCAGTACTTC.

This clonotype was detected only once. The J gene is TRBJ2-7, the V gene TRBV19; weak D call: TRBD1 (5 bases). The CDR3 is 15 residues long. Trimming removed 5 bases from V and 3 bases from J, with 17 bases in between. The germline CDR1 and CDR2 sequences are LNHDA and SQIVND (reference sequence). CDR3 sequence: CASSPRQGEGYEQYF. CDR3 in DNA: TGTGCCAGTAGTCCACGACAAGGGGAAGGCTACGAGCAGTACTTC.

The rearrangement joins TRBV15 to TRBJ1-2; D possibly corresponds to TRBD1 (6 bases). The V gene's germline CDR1 is LNHNV and CDR2 YYDKDF (reference sequence). The CDR3 length is 13 residues. V lost 5 bases and J lost 7, with 14 bases in between. The CDR3 DNA follows: TGTGCCACCAGCTCGGACAGAAACGGTGGCTACACCTTC. Amino acid sequence: CATSSDRNGGYTF.

This CDR3 is CASSLEGNSNQPQHF. The DNA of the CDR3 is TGTGCCAGCAGCTTAGAAGGGAATAGCAATCAGCCCCAGCATTTT. V is TRBV7-2 and J is TRBJ1-5; D is unclear. Germline assignment: CDR1 SGHTA and CDR2 FQGNSA. The CDR3 covers 15 residues. With 1 base removed from V and 0 bases from J, the gap between germline ends came to 7 bases.

The sample holds a few counts of this clonotype. The chain combines TRBV7-2 with TRBJ2-3; TRBD2 matches at 10 bases. CDR1 SGHTA and CDR2 FQGNSA come from the germline V gene. The CDR3 covers 18 residues. V trimming: 1 base; J trimming: 1 base; junction bases outside the gene matches: 8. CDR3 DNA: TGTGCCAGCAGCTTAGTGGGACCTACTAGCGGGGGCACAGATACGCAGTATTTT. Protein: CASSLVGPTSGGTDTQYF.

V usage is TRBV25-1 and J usage is TRBJ1-5; 8 bases are a match to TRBD1. The germline gives CDR1 MGHDK, CDR2 SYGVNS. V lost 4 bases to trimming and J lost 8 bases; unmatched junction nucleotides: 10. CDR3 length equals 15 residues. The CDR3 sequence: CASSGTGNSSEPQHF. The DNA for the CDR3 is TGTGCCAGCAGTGGGACAGGGAACTCCTCCGAGCCCCAGCATTTT.

In this sample, this clonotype turned up a few times. The chain has TRBV7-4 and TRBJ2-3, with 8 bases lining up with TRBD2. CDR1 is SGHVT, CDR2 SQSDAQ, per germline. This CDR3 has 17 amino acids. V lost 5 bases and J lost 0; bases outside the gene matches: 10. CDR3 sequence reads: CASSVLGGGYSTDTQYF. The CDR3 DNA reads TGTGCCAGCAGCGTGCTCGGGGGGGGGTATAGCACAGATACGCAGTATTTT.

The chain links TRBV15 to TRBJ2-7; possibly TRBD2 for D (7 bases). The CDR3 is made up of 19 amino acids. Trimming cost V 0 bases and J 6 bases, with 27 bases left between them. Germline V gene lookup returns CDR1 LNHNV and CDR2 YYDKDF (reference sequence). The CDR3 region is CATSRDTKGVGGRGAEQYF. The DNA for the CDR3 is TGTGCCACCAGCAGAGATACAAAGGGCGTCGGGGGGCGAGGGGCCGAGCAGTACTTC.

The rearrangement links TRBV6-5 to TRBJ1-6; D is undetermined. The CDR3 runs to 16 residues. Germline CDR1 reads MNHEY; CDR2 reads SVGAGI. Trimming removed 0 bases from V and 7 bases from J, with 13 bases in between. The CDR3 coding sequence is TGTGCCAGCAGTTACTCGAGAGGCACGTTGAATTCACCCCTCCACTTT. Residues: CASSYSRGTLNSPLHF.

V and J are TRBV9 and TRBJ1-2, with D possibly being TRBD1 (6 bases). The CDR3 covers 14 residues. The ends were cut back, 0 bases at V and 7 bases at J, with 13 bases in the middle. The germline V gene has CDR1 SGDLS and CDR2 YYNGEE. In DNA, the CDR3 is TGTGCCAGCAGCGTAGTACAGGGAGTAGGTGGCTACACCTTC. Protein sequence: CASSVVQGVGGYTF. The variable domain in full, completed from reference TRBV9 and TRBJ1-2, reads DSGVTQTPKHLITATGQRVTLRCSPRSGDLSVYWYQQSLDQGLQFLIQYYNGEERAKGNILERFSAQQFPDLHSELNLSSLELGDSALYFCASSVVQGVGGYTFGSGTRLTVV.

The chain uses TRBV6-1 and TRBJ1-5, with a weak D call TRBD1 (6 bases). The CDR3 consists of 17 residues. Trimming pared 3 bases from V and 4 bases from J, leaving 19 bases between. Germline CDR1 and CDR2: MNHNS and SASEGT. The CDR3 coding sequence is TGTGCCAGCAGTGAGGGCCTATTACAGGGTTTTAATCAGCCCCAGCATTTT. Translation gives CASSEGLLQGFNQPQHF.

The rearrangement joins TRBV2 to TRBJ1-1; 7 bases match TRBD1. The CDR3 runs 14 residues. The germline V gene has CDR1 SNHLY and CDR2 FYNNEI. Trimming at V came to 8 bases and at J to 2 bases, leaving 8 bases not matched to a gene. CDR3 protein: CASAPRTGNTEAFF. CDR3 in DNA: TGTGCCAGCGCTCCCCGGACAGGAAACACTGAAGCTTTCTTT.

The rearrangement uses TRBV20-1 and TRBJ1-5, with 10 bases identical to TRBD1. The CDR3 spans 13 residues. The germline gives CDR1 DFQATT, CDR2 SNEGSKA (reference sequence). Trimming cost V 2 bases and J 14 bases; bases outside gene matches: 9. The chain's CDR3 is CSARKDRQGAEHF. CDR3 in DNA: TGCAGTGCTAGAAAAGACCGACAGGGGGCTGAGCATTTT.

The J gene is TRBJ1-5, the V gene TRBV20-1; 7 bases map to TRBD1. Germline lookup yields CDR1 DFQATT and CDR2 SNEGSKA (reference sequence). The CDR3 loop spans 16 amino acids. V was pared by 0 bases and J by 2 bases, with 7 bases of the junction left unmatched. As DNA, the CDR3 is TGCAGTGCTAGAGAAGCAACAGGGGAGGGCAATCAGCCCCAGCATTTT. It yields the protein CSAREATGEGNQPQHF.

The chain uses TRBV12-5 and TRBJ1-2, with D maybe TRBD1 (6 bases). Per germline, CDR1 LGHNT and CDR2 FRNRAP. Deletions cut 0 bases from V and 0 bases from J, with 23 bases between. The CDR3 is 20 residues long. CDR3 protein: CASGLVPDGQLHPPNYGYTF. CDR3 in DNA: TGTGCTAGTGGTTTGGTACCCGACGGACAGCTACACCCCCCTAACTATGGCTACACCTTC.

The chain employs TRBV14 and TRBJ1-2; D call uncertain. With 1 base removed from V and 4 bases from J, the gap between germline ends came to 10 bases. The CDR3 length is 14 residues. Germline CDR1 SGHDN, CDR2 FVKESK. In DNA form, the CDR3 reads TGTGCCAGCAGCCAAGTCGGGCCCGGCTATGGCTACACCTTC. Its protein product is CASSQVGPGYGYTF. The variable domain in full, with the rest retrieved from reference TRBV14 and TRBJ1-2, is EAGVTQFPSHSVIEKGQTVTLRCDPISGHDNLYWYRRVMGKEIKFLLHFVKESKQDESGMPNNRFLAERTGGTYSTLKVQPAELEDSGVYFCASSQVGPGYGYTFGSGTRLTVV.

This clonotype was recorded once. The chain links TRBV6-1 to TRBJ1-2; 8 bases align to TRBD1. Germline V gene data show CDR1 as MNHNS and CDR2 as SASEGT. CDR3 size: 13 residues. The junction had 0 bases not matched to a gene; V was cut back by 2 bases and J by 4 bases. Here the CDR3 DNA reads TGTGCCAGCAGTGAACAGGGGGCCTATGGCTACACCTTC. This gives the protein CASSEQGAYGYTF.

The chain combines TRBV15 with TRBJ1-3; 8 bases are shared with TRBD1. Germline lookup yields CDR1 LNHNV and CDR2 YYDKDF (reference sequence). Trimming removed 3 bases from V and 0 bases from J; junction bases left unmatched: 13. The CDR3 has 19 amino acids. The CDR3 DNA follows: TGTGCCACCAGCAGTCGCGGGACAGGCGGCCTACTCTCTGGAAACACCATATATTTT. Residues: CATSSRGTGGLLSGNTIYF.